This TCR beta chain came from a study of human T cells and chemical hapten exposure. Points from the study as a whole: Positively correlated with patch test score were the counts of PT1 expanded TCRs. Expanded TCRs were compared with controls, and the expanded TCRs formed significantly more large CDR3 similarity clusters.

This clonotype was seen ten or more times. The target antigen is unknown. TCRdb called the RACE reads again in MiXCR, with one record for every CDR3 protein. The sample comprises 80,000 to 100,000 distinct CDR3 sequences, approximately 11% of which are singletons, and 1.1% rests with the top ten. Time point meaning: patch test 3, about 24 weeks after DPC sensitization. The treatment is: therapeutic diphenylcyclopropenone sensitization with weekly scalp DPC. RNA extraction used unfractionated whole blood as the source of total RNA. This CDR3 spans 14 amino acids. V was pared by 10 bases and J by 5 bases, with 18 bases between. Per the germline V gene, CDR1 is MNHNY and CDR2 is SVGAGI (reference sequence).

The chain recombines TRBV6-6 with TRBJ1-5, with D possibly TRBD1 on 6 matching bases. The sample consisted of whole blood, taken in connection with sensitization to the hapten diphenylcyclopropenone (DPC). This clonotype was sampled from a woman in her twenties or thirties with alopecia areata. Some clones in this sample may be carry-over from other donors' samples. The CDR3 spells CAIWEQGRDQPQHF. The CDR3 bases are TGTGCCATTTGGGAACAGGGTAGGGATCAGCCCCAGCATTTT.